This TCR beta chain originates from a study of blood T cell repertoires in COVID-19. Across the study: Acute-phase and convalescent COVID-19 samples originated in the United States, Italy and Spain. T cells, B-cell-depleted T cells, or PBMCs provided the cDNA or gDNA that served as material.

This CDR3 contains 19 residues. Germline CDR1 and CDR2: SNHLY and FYNNEI. Trimming removed 4 bases from V and 3 bases from J, with 27 bases in between. Study processing details: Reference gene primer amplification yielded estimated nucleated cell counts. Generated by immunoSEQ multiplex PCR, the TCRdb table keeps only in-frame clones and is missing some. That table is the source of V, J and clone size, and D and trimming were worked out from the DNA. The table records about 120,000 clones, 87% of them present only once. Material for sequencing was peripheral blood. The chain uses TRBV2 and TRBJ1-2, with a tentative D call TRBD1 (6 bases). This clonotype was obtained from a woman in her seventies with acute or convalescent COVID-19. The CDR3 DNA follows: TGTGCCAGCAGTGGCTTTCCAGCGGACAGCTCATCAAGGCACTATGGCTACACCTTC. Its protein is CASSGFPADSSSRHYGYTF.